Each of the 30 T cell receptor beta chains below was sequenced from the same sample in a study of beta chain features in type 1 diabetes. Expressed TCRB transcripts were sequenced because the isolated RNA had all been reverse transcribed beforehand. TCRdb's table, derived via immunoSEQ multiplex PCR, lists solely in-frame clones and lacks some. The sample holds some 150,000 clones; roughly 53% are singletons and the top ten take roughly 0.43%. Source material: Tregs from blood. These receptors originate from a young man in good health.

This clone is a singleton in its sample. This chain connects TRBV6-1 to TRBJ1-2; possibly TRBD1 for D (5 bases). Germline CDR1 reads MNHNS; CDR2 reads SASEGT. V was shortened by 8 bases and J by 1 base, with 14 bases between the two germline ends. The CDR3 length is 14 residues. The CDR3 DNA sequence: TGTGCCAGCTCACCAGGGCCAGATAACTATGGCTACACCTTC. The encoded protein is CASSPGPDNYGYTF.

V gene TRBV19 combines with J gene TRBJ1-1; D unresolved. Germline V gives CDR1 LNHDA, CDR2 SQIVND (reference sequence). V lost 7 bases, J lost 1 base, and 16 bases lay in between. The CDR3 has 15 amino acids. Here the CDR3 reads CASTPLGGANTEAFF. In DNA form, the CDR3 reads TGTGCCAGTACCCCCCTTGGAGGAGCGAACACTGAAGCTTTCTTT.

The genes are TRBV19 and TRBJ1-1; possible D gene TRBD1, 5 bases. Trimming took off 3 bases at V and 3 bases at J, with 14 bases between the two ends. The CDR3 has 15 amino acids. The germline V gene encodes CDR1 LNHDA and CDR2 SQIVND (reference sequence). In DNA, the CDR3 is TGTGCCAGTAGTATCCGCCCTGCGGGGGACACTGAAGCTTTCTTT. This gives the protein CASSIRPAGDTEAFF. Filled out from reference TRBV19 and TRBJ1-1, the complete variable domain reads DGGITQSPKYLFRKEGQNVTLSCEQNLNHDAMYWYRQDPGQGLRLIYYSQIVNDFQKGDIAEGYSVSREKKESFPLTVTSAQKNPTAFYLCASSIRPAGDTEAFFGQGTRLTVV.

This clone was seen more than once but under ten times. The chain is built from TRBV6-5 and TRBJ2-2, with D perhaps matching TRBD1 (5 bases). This CDR3 is built from 15 residues. Germline-derived CDR1 and CDR2 are MNHEY and SVGAGI. V was pared by 0 bases and J by 4 bases, with 9 bases between. CDR3 nucleotides: TGTGCCAGCAGTTACTCGATAACAGGCACCGGGGAGCTGTTTTTT. It codes for CASSYSITGTGELFF.

The chain uses TRBV19 and TRBJ1-2; D is uncertain. V lost 1 base and J 4 bases, leaving 10 bases between the germline ends. Germline V gene sequence: CDR1 LNHDA, CDR2 SQIVND (reference sequence). The CDR3 length is 14 residues. CDR3 in amino acids: CASSIVATSYGYTF. The CDR3 DNA reads as TGTGCCAGTAGTATAGTTGCAACCAGCTATGGCTACACCTTC.

This sequence joins TRBV6-5 and TRBJ2-3, with 7 bases identical to TRBD1. V shed 1 base, J shed 2 bases, and the junction held 3 bases outside the gene matches. CDR3 length: 15 amino acids. Germline V gene lookup returns CDR1 MNHEY and CDR2 SVGAGI. The CDR3 protein is CASSYFQGDTDTQYF. The CDR3 bases are TGTGCCAGCAGTTACTTTCAGGGGGACACAGATACGCAGTATTTT.

The V call is TRBV19, the J call TRBJ2-5; D might be TRBD1 (5 bases). Deletions cut 2 bases from V and 2 bases from J, with 9 bases between. The CDR3 runs 14 residues. Germline lookup yields CDR1 LNHDA and CDR2 SQIVND (reference sequence). CDR3: CASSIFYRQETQYF. The CDR3 nucleotides are TGTGCCAGTAGTATATTCTACAGGCAAGAGACCCAGTACTTC.

In this sample, this clone turned up a few times. This chain connects TRBV28 to TRBJ1-3; 9 nucleotides align to TRBD1. V gave up 2 bases and J gave up 4 bases; unmatched junction bases: 6. This CDR3 is 16 amino acids long. Per the germline V gene, CDR1 is MDHEN and CDR2 is SYDVKM. Here the CDR3 reads CASSLPAGTGGNTIYF. In nucleotides, the CDR3 is TGTGCCAGCAGTTTACCTGCCGGGACAGGGGGAAACACCATATATTTT.

CDR3 protein: CAISEGLGGIAQPQHF. DNA of the CDR3: TGTGCCATCAGTGAGGGCCTAGGAGGGATCGCTCAGCCCCAGCATTTT. V usage is TRBV10-3 and J usage is TRBJ1-5; D gene unclear. Germline V CDR1 and CDR2: ENHRY, SYGVKD. V was pared by 2 bases and J by 6 bases, with 17 bases between. The CDR3 sequence is 16 residues long.

The chain has TRBV18 and TRBJ1-1; the match to TRBD1 covers 7 bases. Looked up from germline, CDR1 is KGHSH and CDR2 is LQKENI. The trim removed 2 bases at V and 0 bases at J, leaving 3 bases unmatched. The CDR3 loop spans 15 amino acids. CDR3 coding DNA: TGTGCCAGCTCACCAGGGACAGCGATGAACACTGAAGCTTTCTTT. It encodes CASSPGTAMNTEAFF. The variable domain in full, completed from reference TRBV18 and TRBJ1-1, reads NAGVMQNPRHLVRRRGQEARLRCSPMKGHSHVYWYRQLPEEGLKFMVYLQKENIIDESGMPKERFSAEFPKEGPSILRIQQVVRGDSAAYFCASSPGTAMNTEAFFGQGTRLTVV.

V gene TRBV7-3 combines with J gene TRBJ2-3; TRBD2 matches at 9 bases. The CDR3 is 15 residues long. V shed 3 bases, J shed 2 bases, and the junction held 3 bases outside the gene matches. Germline lookup yields CDR1 SGHTA and CDR2 FQGTGA. DNA for the CDR3: TGTGCCAGCAGCTTTGGCGGGGGGGCCACAGATACGCAGTATTTT. Protein: CASSFGGGATDTQYF.

J is TRBJ2-3 and V is TRBV10-3; TRBD2 matches at 8 bases. V lost 3 bases and J lost 1; bases outside the gene matches: 12. The germline V gene has CDR1 ENHRY and CDR2 SYGVKD. CDR3 length: 18 residues. The CDR3 is CAISETGGLPIGTDTQYF. CDR3 sequence (DNA): TGTGCCATCAGTGAAACGGGGGGGTTGCCAATTGGCACAGATACGCAGTATTTT.

This clone was seen a few times. This rearrangement joins TRBV5-6 to TRBJ2-7, with D maybe TRBD1 (6 bases). The CDR3 consists of 14 residues. Deletions cut 5 bases from V and 2 bases from J, with 14 bases between. Germline V gene lookup returns CDR1 SGHDT and CDR2 YYEEEE. The CDR3 loop reads CASSFRDIPYEQYF. CDR3 bases: TGTGCCAGCAGTTTCCGGGACATTCCCTACGAGCAGTACTTC.

This clone showed up just a few times. J is TRBJ2-2 and V is TRBV7-8; TRBD1 matches 7 bases. The ends lost 6 bases at V and 1 base at J; junction bases unmatched: 5. The CDR3 consists of 15 residues. Germline lookup yields CDR1 SGHVS and CDR2 FQNEAQ. CDR3 DNA sequence: TGTGCCAGCAGGACAAGGACAGGGAACACCGGGGAGCTGTTTTTT. It is translated as CASRTRTGNTGELFF.

V gene TRBV7-9 combines with J gene TRBJ2-1, with TRBD2 identical over 8 bases. In germline, CDR1 is SEHNR, CDR2 FQNEAQ (reference sequence). The CDR3 totals 15 residues. V was clipped by 5 bases and J by 5 bases; unmatched bases: 8. CDR3 sequence: CASSPIGLAHNEQFF. The CDR3 nucleotides are TGTGCCAGCAGCCCAATCGGACTAGCTCACAATGAGCAGTTCTTC.

This clone was counted a single time. The rearrangement joins TRBV18 to TRBJ2-6, with D hard to call. This CDR3 is built from 17 residues. Germline V gene sequence: CDR1 KGHSH, CDR2 LQKENI. Trimming removed 2 bases at V and 0 bases at J, with 11 bases between. CDR3 protein: CASSPNSTPSGANVLTF. Written as DNA, the CDR3 is TGTGCCAGCTCACCAAACAGTACTCCCTCTGGGGCCAACGTCCTGACTTTC. The entire variable domain, with the rest obtained from reference TRBV18 and TRBJ2-6, is as follows: NAGVMQNPRHLVRRRGQEARLRCSPMKGHSHVYWYRQLPEEGLKFMVYLQKENIIDESGMPKERFSAEFPKEGPSILRIQQVVRGDSAAYFCASSPNSTPSGANVLTFGAGSRLTVL.

The chain carries TRBV7-2 and TRBJ2-3; 11 nucleotides align to TRBD2. Germline CDR1 reads SGHTA; CDR2 reads FQGNSA. The CDR3 contains 14 residues. V shed 0 bases, J shed 9 bases, and the junction held 2 bases outside the gene matches. This CDR3 is CASSLARTSGTQYF. The CDR3 DNA reads TGTGCCAGCAGCTTAGCACGGACTAGCGGGACGCAGTATTTT.

This clone was recorded a few times. J is TRBJ2-1 and V is TRBV11-2; 7 bases map to TRBD1. This CDR3 contains 17 residues. V lost 3 bases and J lost 8; bases outside the gene matches: 16. The germline CDR1 and CDR2 sequences are SGHAT and FQNNGV. Here the CDR3 DNA reads TGTGCCAGCAGCTTCGCTCTTGACAGGGCCTTTATGGATGAGCAGTTCTTC. Its protein is CASSFALDRAFMDEQFF.

V usage is TRBV2 and J usage is TRBJ1-3; 7 positions agree with TRBD1. CDR1 is SNHLY, CDR2 FYNNEI, per germline. This CDR3 region has 15 residues. The V gene end was trimmed by 6 bases and the J gene end by 1 base; junction bases not matched to a gene: 6. The CDR3 bases are TGTGCCAGCAGAATAAGACAGGGATCTGGAAACACCATATATTTT. Its protein product is CASRIRQGSGNTIYF.

The chain carries TRBV5-6 and TRBJ2-3; 9 bases match TRBD1. This CDR3 is built from 16 residues. Per the germline V gene, CDR1 is SGHDT and CDR2 is YYEEEE. The V and J ends lost 4 bases and 5 bases, in that order; junction bases with no gene match: 11. The CDR3 region is CASSPAGTGSRDTQYF. CDR3 sequence (DNA): TGTGCCAGCAGCCCGGCCGGGACAGGGTCAAGAGATACGCAGTATTTT.

The V gene is TRBV10-3, the J gene TRBJ2-1; TRBD2 matches 10 bases. Germline CDR1 reads ENHRY; CDR2 reads SYGVKD. J gave up 2 bases and V 7 bases, and 2 bases lay outside the gene matches. The CDR3 is 14 residues long. The CDR3 nucleotides are TGTGCCATCACGAGCGGGGGGGCCTACAATGAGCAGTTCTTC. Translated, it gives CAITSGGAYNEQFF.

This chain joins TRBV5-1 and TRBJ2-7, with D possibly TRBD2 on 5 matching bases. Trimming left V 2 bases short and J 2 bases short, with 11 bases between. Germline V gives CDR1 SGHRS, CDR2 YFSETQ. The CDR3 spans 14 residues. CDR3 sequence reads: CASSFSSRTYEQYF. DNA of the CDR3: TGCGCCAGCAGCTTTTCTAGCCGGACCTACGAGCAGTACTTC. The variable domain in full, with the rest retrieved from reference TRBV5-1 and TRBJ2-7, is KAGVTQTPRYLIKTRGQQVTLSCSPISGHRSVSWYQQTPGQGLQFLFEYFSETQRNKGNFPGRFSGRQFSNSRSEMNVSTLELGDSALYLCASSFSSRTYEQYFGPGTRLTVT.

This chain connects TRBV9 to TRBJ2-4, with D tentatively TRBD1 (6 bases). The CDR3 contains 13 residues. The germline gives CDR1 SGDLS, CDR2 YYNGEE. Trimming removed 3 bases at V and 9 bases at J, with 13 bases between. The CDR3 here is CASSGIRGSIQYF. The CDR3 nucleotides read TGTGCCAGCAGCGGGATCAGGGGAAGCATTCAGTACTTC.

The table lists this clone with a few counts. V and J are TRBV23-1 and TRBJ2-7; TRBD1 aligns across 9 bases. TRBV23-1 belongs to the ORF category, with a function that is uncertain. Losses at the gene ends were 3 bases for V and 5 bases for J; bases not matched to a gene: 11. The CDR3 consists of 16 residues. In DNA, the CDR3 is TGCGCCAGCAGTCATCAACTGGGGGACAGGGTGCACGAGCAGTACTTC. This codes for CASSHQLGDRVHEQYF.

The chain is built from TRBV27 and TRBJ2-7; 10 nucleotides align to TRBD1. The junction had 5 bases not matched to a gene; V was cut back by 3 bases and J by 3 bases. Germline V gene lookup returns CDR1 MNHEY and CDR2 SMNVEV (reference sequence). The CDR3 is 15 amino acids. The DNA for the CDR3 is TGTGCCAGCAGTTTGAGGACAGGGGGAATCTACGAGCAGTACTTC. Protein: CASSLRTGGIYEQYF.

The genes are TRBV25-1 and TRBJ2-1; 10 bases align to TRBD2. The CDR3 has 16 amino acids. Unmatched junction bases numbered 15, after V lost 1 base and J lost 15 bases. Germline lookup yields CDR1 MGHDK and CDR2 SYGVNS. In nucleotides, the CDR3 is TGTGCCAGCAGTGAATCCCCGTGGAGCGGGGGGGAGGTTTGGTTCTTC. As protein: CASSESPWSGGEVWFF.

This clone was found a few times. This chain links TRBV9 with TRBJ2-3; 9 nucleotides line up with TRBD2. The CDR3 has 17 amino acids. Germline V CDR1 and CDR2: SGDLS, YYNGEE. The V gene end was trimmed by 0 bases and the J gene end by 5 bases; junction bases not matched to a gene: 10. CDR3 DNA: TGTGCCAGCAGCGTAGGCGTAGCGGGAGTGAGTAGAGATACGCAGTATTTT. Translation: CASSVGVAGVSRDTQYF.

CDR3 bases: TGTGCCAGCAGTCCCCGAGGACACAACGAGCAGTACTTC. Translated, it gives CASSPRGHNEQYF. The rearrangement joins TRBV27 to TRBJ2-7, with a weak D call TRBD1 (5 bases). The CDR3 loop spans 13 amino acids. The germline V gene has CDR1 MNHEY and CDR2 SMNVEV (reference sequence). Between the trimmed V and J ends, which lost 5 bases and 5 bases, there was a span of 13 bases.

In this sample, this clone turned up a few times. The V call is TRBV30, the J call TRBJ1-1; the D gene is possibly TRBD1 (5 bases). The CDR3 covers 14 residues. Per the germline V gene, CDR1 is GTSNPN and CDR2 is SVGIG (reference sequence). Trimming removed 4 bases at V and 1 base at J, with 13 bases between. CDR3 residues: CAWTPGDRNTEAFF. The CDR3 coding sequence is TGTGCCTGGACCCCGGGAGACAGGAACACTGAAGCTTTCTTT.

The chain employs TRBV28 and TRBJ2-1; D is undetermined. V gave up 4 bases and J gave up 0 bases, with 7 bases separating them. This CDR3 is 14 amino acids long. CDR1 is MDHEN, CDR2 SYDVKM, per germline. Here the CDR3 reads CASSSVHSYNEQFF. In nucleotides, the CDR3 is TGTGCCAGCAGTTCAGTCCACTCCTACAATGAGCAGTTCTTC.